Following are 14 T cell receptor beta chains from one sample sequenced in a study of regulatory T cells in long-lasting Graves disease (dated by TCRdb to 2020 to 2022). According to the study, the label for this sample's time point signals: persistent/refractory GD, antithyroid drugs over 5 years with positive TRAb. For both TCR sequencing and RNA sequencing, RNA was extracted from PBMCs using TRIzol. The library relied on multiplex PCR. The instrument given in TCRdb is Illumina HiSeq 4000. To build TCR beta libraries, CDR3 regions were amplified by Arm-PCR using iRepertoire HTBI primers. TCRdb reprocessed the public reads (quality trimming at Q25 with fastp, clone calling with MiXCR) and kept in-frame beta chains. Duplicate CDR3 protein sequences are folded into a single record with the most common DNA and genes. This sample comprises about 660,000 distinct CDR3 sequences, about 32% of them detected only once. 35% to 55% of the sample is in the top ten clones.

Sequences were derived from peripheral blood mononuclear cells (PBMCs), sampled when the disease was refractory, from a patient treated with antithyroid drugs. The receptors were sampled from a female donor with Graves disease.

This clonotype occurred a few times. The V call is TRBV7-9, the J call TRBJ1-2; weak D call: TRBD1 (6 bases). There are 15 residues in the CDR3. Germline values: CDR1 SEHNR, CDR2 FQNEAQ (reference sequence). Trimming took off 0 bases at V and 10 bases at J, with 18 bases between the two ends. CDR3 coding DNA: TGTGCCAGCAGCTTAGCGCACAGGGACCCCAAGTCCTACACCTTC. Translated: CASSLAHRDPKSYTF.

This clonotype was seen a handful of times. The chain is built from TRBV25-1 and TRBJ1-1, with 7 bases aligning to TRBD1. The CDR3 runs 15 residues. J lost 4 bases, V lost 5 bases, and 10 bases had no gene match. In germline, CDR1 is MGHDK, CDR2 SYGVNS. The CDR3 reads CASSSQGGLSTEAFF. For the CDR3, the DNA is TGTGCCAGCAGTTCCCAGGGGGGGCTTAGCACTGAAGCTTTCTTT. The full variable domain, rest sourced from reference TRBV25-1 and TRBJ1-1, is EADIYQTPRYLVIGTGKKITLECSQTMGHDKMYWYQQDPGMELHLIHYSYGVNSTEKGDLSSESTVSRIRTEHFPLTLESARPSHTSQYLCASSSQGGLSTEAFFGQGTRLTVV.

This clonotype was observed many times. The rearrangement uses TRBV10-3 and TRBJ1-2, with 7 bases matching TRBD1. CDR1 ENHRY and CDR2 SYGVKD come from the germline V gene. This CDR3 region has 13 residues. V was pared by 6 bases and J by 8 bases, with 9 bases of the junction left unmatched. The CDR3 DNA reads as TGTGCCATCAGCCCAGACAGGGTACGCGGCTACACCTTC. It codes for CAISPDRVRGYTF.

J is TRBJ1-5 and V is TRBV29-1, with D maybe TRBD1 (5 bases). Deletions cut 7 bases from V and 7 bases from J, with 14 bases between. This CDR3 comprises 12 residues. In germline, CDR1 is SQVTM, CDR2 ANQGSEA. CDR3 nucleotides: TGCAGCGCAGGGACGAGTACACAGCCCCAGCATTTT. It translates to CSAGTSTQPQHF.

The V call is TRBV29-1, the J call TRBJ1-1; a weak D match, TRBD1 (5 bases). This CDR3 contains 13 residues. The germline CDR1 and CDR2 sequences are SQVTM and ANQGSEA. Trimming removed 4 bases from V and 1 base from J, with 10 bases in between. DNA of the CDR3: TGCAGCGTTGTGACGGGACCGAACACTGAAGCTTTCTTT. This codes for CSVVTGPNTEAFF.

This clonotype was recorded many times. The chain couples TRBV6-2 or TRBV6-3 to TRBJ1-1; possible D gene TRBD1, 6 bases. CDR3 length: 13 amino acids. The germline gives CDR1 MNHEY, CDR2 SVGEGT. Trimming left V 0 bases short and J 9 bases short, with 11 bases between. CDR3 protein: CASSYSRGGKAFF. CDR3 bases: TGTGCCAGCAGTTACTCGAGGGGGGGTAAAGCTTTCTTT.

This clonotype occurred once. Relative to the germline gene, one junction end is altered; a read error may explain this. The chain recombines TRBV6-1 with TRBJ2-5; D remains unclear. The CDR3 runs to 13 residues. Germline CDR1 is MNHNS and CDR2 is SASEGT. CDR3 nucleotide sequence: TGTGCCGGCAGGCAGACATACCAAGAGACCCAGTACTTC. Amino acid sequence: CAGRQTYQETQYF.

This clonotype was detected only a few times. The chain joins TRBV9 to TRBJ1-2; 11 bases fit TRBD1. The CDR3 is 14 residues long. The V and J ends lost 3 bases and 8 bases, in that order; junction bases with no gene match: 6. The germline V gene encodes CDR1 SGDLS and CDR2 YYNGEE. The CDR3 here is CASSADRGLGGYTF. CDR3 in DNA: TGTGCCAGCAGCGCGGACAGGGGGCTAGGAGGCTACACCTTC.

In its sample, this clonotype was seen many times. CDR3: CASSAEDSLNTEAFF. The CDR3 nucleotides are TGTGCCAGCAGCGCCGAGGACAGCCTGAACACTGAAGCTTTCTTT. The gene calls are TRBV7-6 and TRBJ1-1, with a possible D match to TRBD1 (6 bases). This CDR3 spans 15 amino acids. Germline-derived CDR1 and CDR2 are SGHVS and FNYEAQ. The germline V and J ends were trimmed by 5 bases and 0 bases, with 13 bases remaining between them.

This clonotype was recorded a few times. The chain is built from TRBV20-1 and TRBJ2-4; D gene unclear. The CDR3 length is 15 residues. Trimming pared 7 bases from V and 1 base from J, leaving 17 bases between. Germline assignment: CDR1 DFQATT and CDR2 SNEGSKA (reference sequence). CDR3 nucleotides: TGCAGTGTCTCCCGTGGAACCGAGGCCAAAAACATTCAGTACTTC. Its translation: CSVSRGTEAKNIQYF.

There are a few counts of this clonotype. The V gene is TRBV2, the J gene TRBJ2-2; D remains ambiguous. Germline-derived CDR1 and CDR2 are SNHLY and FYNNEI. Trimming took off 4 bases at V and 4 bases at J, with 13 bases between the two ends. The length of the CDR3 is 15 residues. CDR3 amino acids: CASSVLKWGTGELFF. The CDR3 nucleotides read TGTGCCAGCAGTGTCTTAAAGTGGGGCACCGGGGAGCTGTTTTTT.

This clonotype was counted at least ten times. The chain employs TRBV11-3 and TRBJ2-2; 7 nucleotides agree with TRBD2. The CDR3 length is 13 residues. Trimming took 4 bases from V and 6 from J; bases not matched to a gene: 2. Germline V lookup: CDR1 SGHNT, CDR2 YENEEA. DNA for the CDR3: TGTGCCAGCAGCTCCACTAGCGCCGGGGAGCTGTTTTTT. Translating it yields CASSSTSAGELFF. Looking up the rest from reference TRBV11-3 and TRBJ2-2 gives the full variable domain: EAGVVQSPRYKIIEKKQPVAFWCNPISGHNTLYWYLQNLGQGPELLIRYENEEAVDDSQLPKDRFSAERLKGVDSTLKIQPAELGDSAVYLCASSSTSAGELFFGEGSRLTVL.

This clonotype was counted at least ten times. The chain combines TRBV28 with TRBJ1-2; 8 nucleotides align to TRBD1. V lost 6 bases and J lost 3; bases outside the gene matches: 6. CDR1 MDHEN and CDR2 SYDVKM come from the germline V gene. The CDR3 sequence is 14 residues long. CDR3 protein: CASRRTGLDYGYTF. The CDR3 coding sequence is TGTGCCAGCAGGCGGACAGGGCTAGACTATGGCTACACCTTC.

The chain has TRBV7-2 and TRBJ1-2; no clear D gene. Looked up from germline, CDR1 is SGHTA and CDR2 is FQGNSA. The CDR3 sequence is 16 residues long. Trimming shortened V by 4 bases and J by 1 base, and 16 bases separated the two germline ends. This CDR3 is CASSSRGPNFNYGYTF. The CDR3 nucleotides are TGTGCCAGCAGCTCCCGGGGTCCGAACTTTAACTATGGCTACACCTTC.